The 27 T cell receptor beta chains below were found in one sample sequenced in a study of PD-L1 blockade in urothelial cancer. The data were produced by immunoSEQ multiplex PCR, yet TCRdb's version contains in-frame clones alone and is incomplete. The data hold approximately 100,000 clones, with 70% to 85% observed a single time. Material: PBMCs, obtained around atezolizumab (anti-PD-L1) treatment. These receptors all stem from a man aged 45-65 years with urothelial cancer.

The rearrangement uses TRBV4-1 and TRBJ1-6, with D tentatively TRBD1 (6 bases). CDR3 length: 16 residues. Germline assignment: CDR1 MGHRA and CDR2 YSYEKL. V lost 0 bases, J lost 9 bases, and 15 bases lay in between. The CDR3 protein is CASSQERAGVISPLHF. Here the CDR3 DNA reads TGCGCCAGCAGCCAAGAAAGGGCAGGGGTTATTTCACCCCTCCACTTT.

V is TRBV9 and J is TRBJ2-5, with a tentative D call TRBD2 (6 bases). The CDR3 spans 15 residues. V was cut by 0 bases and J by 3 bases, with 12 bases left in between. Germline V lookup: CDR1 SGDLS, CDR2 YYNGEE. As DNA, the CDR3 is TGTGCCAGCAGCGTAGTTGGCCAGCGGGAAGAGACCCAGTACTTC. This encodes CASSVVGQREETQYF.

This clone has just one count. The rearrangement joins TRBV28 to TRBJ1-1; TRBD1 aligns across 7 bases. V shed 6 bases and J 0 bases; nucleotides not matched to a gene: 10. CDR1 MDHEN and CDR2 SYDVKM come from the germline V gene. This CDR3 contains 16 residues. The DNA of the CDR3 is TGTGCCAGCAGAACCATAAGAGGGGGCGTGAACACTGAAGCTTTCTTT. Translated, it gives CASRTIRGGVNTEAFF. The variable domain in full, with the rest retrieved from reference TRBV28 and TRBJ1-1, is DVKVTQSSRYLVKRTGEKVFLECVQDMDHENMFWYRQDPGLGLRLIYFSYDVKMKEKGDIPEGYSVSREKKERFSLILESASTNQTSMYLCASRTIRGGVNTEAFFGQGTRLTVV.

The V call is TRBV5-4, the J call TRBJ1-6; 7 positions agree with TRBD1. This CDR3 contains 16 residues. V trimming: 4 bases; J trimming: 11 bases; junction bases outside the gene matches: 15. Germline CDR1 SGHNT, CDR2 YYREEE (reference sequence). The CDR3 nucleotides read TGTGCCAGCAGCCCAGGGCGACAGGGTCCCTTAGCACCCCTCCACTTT. This codes for CASSPGRQGPLAPLHF.

The V call is TRBV7-9, the J call TRBJ1-4; TRBD1 matches at 7 bases. The V gene's germline CDR1 is SEHNR and CDR2 FQNEAQ (reference sequence). V lost 5 bases, J lost 0 bases, and 6 bases stayed unmatched. The CDR3 loop spans 16 amino acids. The CDR3 loop reads CASSPRQGATNEKLFF. In DNA, the CDR3 is TGTGCCAGCAGCCCCCGACAGGGAGCAACTAATGAAAAACTGTTTTTT.

This clone was detected a few times. This sequence joins TRBV14 and TRBJ1-1; no clear D gene. CDR3 size: 15 residues. The germline CDR1 and CDR2 sequences are SGHDN and FVKESK. V lost 0 bases and J 5 bases, leaving 13 bases between the germline ends. Here the CDR3 reads CASSQDGYGRTEAFF. CDR3 nucleotides: TGTGCCAGCAGCCAAGACGGGTATGGTAGGACTGAAGCTTTCTTT.

J is TRBJ2-3 and V is TRBV19, with TRBD2 identical over 13 bases. CDR1 LNHDA and CDR2 SQIVND come from the germline V gene (reference sequence). The CDR3 has 16 residues. The trim removed 7 bases at V and 2 bases at J, leaving 6 bases unmatched. The CDR3 reads CASTEGLAGITDTQYF. CDR3 DNA: TGTGCCAGTACCGAGGGACTAGCGGGGATCACAGATACGCAGTATTTT. The full variable domain, in which reference TRBV19 and TRBJ2-3 provide the parts outside the CDR3, is DGGITQSPKYLFRKEGQNVTLSCEQNLNHDAMYWYRQDPGQGLRLIYYSQIVNDFQKGDIAEGYSVSREKKESFPLTVTSAQKNPTAFYLCASTEGLAGITDTQYFGPGTRLTVL.

This chain uses TRBV2 with TRBJ2-2; possible D gene TRBD2, 5 bases. Trimming removed 5 bases from V and 4 bases from J, with 14 bases in between. The CDR3 contains 15 residues. In germline, CDR1 is SNHLY, CDR2 FYNNEI. The CDR3 loop reads CASSIGWAGTGELFF. DNA of the CDR3: TGTGCCAGCAGTATAGGTTGGGCGGGCACCGGGGAGCTGTTTTTT.

The chain couples TRBV6-1 to TRBJ2-3; the D gene is possibly TRBD2 (6 bases). CDR3 length: 17 amino acids. Trimming pared 3 bases from V and 4 bases from J, leaving 20 bases between. CDR1 and CDR2 (germline): MNHNS, SASEGT. In DNA form, the CDR3 reads TGTGCCAGCAGTGATGTCGTCGCGGGAACTAGTTCAGATACGCAGTATTTT. Translation: CASSDVVAGTSSDTQYF.

This clone has just a few counts. This chain links TRBV19 with TRBJ1-2, with a possible D match to TRBD1 (5 bases). Germline assignment: CDR1 LNHDA and CDR2 SQIVND (reference sequence). Trimming stripped 7 bases from V and 1 base from J, with 13 bases between. The CDR3 sequence is 14 residues long. DNA of the CDR3: TGTGCCAGTAACGGTCAGGGATTTAACTATGGCTACACCTTC. Amino acid sequence: CASNGQGFNYGYTF.

The chain is built from TRBV2 and TRBJ2-7; 11 bases are shared with TRBD2. Germline CDR1 and CDR2: SNHLY and FYNNEI. V lost 6 bases to trimming and J lost 3 bases; unmatched junction nucleotides: 10. The CDR3 spans 16 residues. The CDR3 nucleotides read TGTGCCAGCAGCGACGGGATAGGACTAGCGGGCTACGAGCAGTACTTC. This translates into CASSDGIGLAGYEQYF.

The chain employs TRBV27 and TRBJ2-7; a possible D gene is TRBD1 (5 bases). Trimming cost V 5 bases and J 2 bases, with 13 bases left between them. The V gene's germline CDR1 is MNHEY and CDR2 SMNVEV (reference sequence). The CDR3 is made up of 14 amino acids. The CDR3 DNA sequence: TGTGCCAGCAGTGTCAAGGGGCCTACCTACGAGCAGTACTTC. Its translation is CASSVKGPTYEQYF.

The chain combines TRBV4-1 with TRBJ1-1, with 7 nucleotides matching TRBD1. The germline V gene has CDR1 MGHRA and CDR2 YSYEKL. V shed 0 bases, J shed 1 base, and the junction held 8 bases outside the gene matches. The CDR3 totals 17 residues. The CDR3 DNA is TGCGCCAGCAGCCAAGATAATAGTAGGGGGCGGAACACTGAAGCTTTCTTT. Translation gives CASSQDNSRGRNTEAFF.

The chain couples TRBV27 to TRBJ2-1, with D possibly being TRBD2 (5 bases). The CDR3 runs to 13 residues. The germline V gene encodes CDR1 MNHEY and CDR2 SMNVEV (reference sequence). The V gene lost 6 bases and the J gene lost 1 base, with 7 bases spanning the gap. The CDR3 nucleotides read TGTGCCAGCAGGAGGGATTCCTACAATGAGCAGTTCTTC. This translates into CASRRDSYNEQFF.

The chain carries TRBV19 and TRBJ2-1; 14 positions match TRBD2. The V gene end was trimmed by 7 bases and the J gene end by 0 bases; junction bases not matched to a gene: 2. CDR3 length: 16 residues. Germline V gene sequence: CDR1 LNHDA, CDR2 SQIVND (reference sequence). CDR3 DNA: TGTGCCAGTATGGGACTAGCGGGGGTCTCCTACAATGAGCAGTTCTTC. Translating it yields CASMGLAGVSYNEQFF. Based on the CDR3 plus reference TRBV19 and TRBJ2-1, the full variable domain is DGGITQSPKYLFRKEGQNVTLSCEQNLNHDAMYWYRQDPGQGLRLIYYSQIVNDFQKGDIAEGYSVSREKKESFPLTVTSAQKNPTAFYLCASMGLAGVSYNEQFFGPGTRLTVL.

The rearrangement uses TRBV29-1 and TRBJ1-1, with 7 bases fitting TRBD1. This CDR3 is 15 amino acids long. The J segment lost 5 bases and the V segment lost 0 bases, leaving 9 bases of the junction unmatched. The V gene's germline CDR1 is SQVTM and CDR2 ANQGSEA. The CDR3 DNA follows: TGCAGCGTTGAAGACCGGGACAGTCGACGGACTGAAGCTTTCTTT. It encodes CSVEDRDSRRTEAFF.

The chain has TRBV30 and TRBJ2-5, with D maybe TRBD1 (6 bases). Trimming took off 0 bases at V and 5 bases at J, with 19 bases between the two ends. The CDR3 totals 16 residues. Per the germline V gene, CDR1 is GTSNPN and CDR2 is SVGIG (reference sequence). For the CDR3, the DNA is TGTGCCTGGAGTGTGGCCCCAGGGGTAGCAGGGGAGACCCAGTACTTC. Residues: CAWSVAPGVAGETQYF.

The sample holds a few counts of this clone. V and J are TRBV9 and TRBJ2-7; TRBD1 matches at 10 bases. Germline loops: CDR1 SGDLS, CDR2 YYNGEE. CDR3 length: 15 amino acids. The J segment lost 4 bases and the V segment lost 3 bases, leaving 7 bases of the junction unmatched. Written as DNA, the CDR3 is TGTGCCAGCAGCGCGATGCCGGGACAGGGGTACGAGCAGTACTTC. The encoded protein is CASSAMPGQGYEQYF.

The V and J genes are TRBV30 and TRBJ1-2; D is undetermined. Per germline, CDR1 GTSNPN and CDR2 SVGIG (reference sequence). This CDR3 is 15 amino acids long. The V gene lost 0 bases and the J gene lost 2 bases, with 13 bases spanning the gap. DNA of the CDR3: TGTGCCTGGAGTGTAGGTCTGGGGAGAAACTATGGCTACACCTTC. Translating gives CAWSVGLGRNYGYTF. Full variable domain (rest looked up from reference TRBV30 and TRBJ1-2): SQTIHQWPATLVQPVGSPLSLECTVEGTSNPNLYWYRQAAGRGLQLLFYSVGIGQISSEVPQNLSASRPQDRQFILSSKKLLLSDSGFYLCAWSVGLGRNYGYTFGSGTRLTVV.

This rearrangement joins TRBV7-2 to TRBJ2-6, with 10 nucleotides matching TRBD1. V lost 3 bases to trimming and J lost 4 bases; unmatched junction nucleotides: 9. This CDR3 spans 18 amino acids. Germline V CDR1 and CDR2: SGHTA, FQGNSA. This CDR3 is CASSFRPGQGSGANVLTF. The CDR3 coding sequence is TGTGCCAGCAGCTTTAGACCGGGACAGGGGTCAGGGGCCAACGTCCTGACTTTC.

V is TRBV4-2 and J is TRBJ2-5; no firm D call. V was clipped by 0 bases and J by 1 base, with 9 bases between them. The CDR3 has 15 amino acids. Germline V gene data show CDR1 as LGHNA and CDR2 as YNFKEQ. The CDR3 DNA reads as TGTGCCAGCAGCCAAGATCGCGGCCTCCAAGAGACCCAGTACTTC. This encodes CASSQDRGLQETQYF.

The rearrangement links TRBV2 to TRBJ2-7, with D possibly being TRBD2 (6 bases). CDR3 size: 12 residues. Trimming left V 6 bases short and J 1 base short, with 7 bases between. The germline gives CDR1 SNHLY, CDR2 FYNNEI. This CDR3 is CASREGSYEQYF. As DNA, the CDR3 is TGTGCCAGCAGGGAGGGTTCCTACGAGCAGTACTTC.

This sequence joins TRBV14 and TRBJ2-1; 9 nucleotides line up with TRBD2. Germline CDR1 SGHDN, CDR2 FVKESK. The CDR3 loop spans 19 amino acids. V lost 0 bases to trimming and J lost 0 bases; unmatched junction nucleotides: 9. The CDR3 is CASSQDNRIAGASYNEQFF. CDR3 DNA sequence: TGTGCCAGCAGCCAAGATAATAGAATAGCGGGAGCCTCCTACAATGAGCAGTTCTTC.

The chain uses TRBV28 and TRBJ1-5; 7 nucleotides agree with TRBD1. V shed 9 bases and J 0 bases; nucleotides not matched to a gene: 11. Germline V gene lookup returns CDR1 MDHEN and CDR2 SYDVKM. This CDR3 region has 16 residues. The CDR3 region has the DNA TGTGCCAGTGAACCGACAGGGATTTATAGCAATCAGCCCCAGCATTTT. Protein: CASEPTGIYSNQPQHF.

V and J are TRBV19 and TRBJ1-5, with D maybe TRBD1 (6 bases). V was cut by 3 bases and J by 5 bases, with 14 bases left in between. The CDR3 consists of 15 residues. CDR1 is LNHDA and CDR2 is SQIVND in the germline V gene (reference sequence). CDR3 nucleotides: TGTGCCAGTAGTATCAGGGGCGCGGGTGATCAGCCCCAGCATTTT. Encoded protein: CASSIRGAGDQPQHF.

The rearrangement joins TRBV18 to TRBJ1-5, with D possibly matching TRBD1 (6 bases). The ends were cut back, 3 bases at V and 9 bases at J, with 15 bases in the middle. The length of the CDR3 is 14 residues. CDR1 and CDR2 from the germline V gene are KGHSH and LQKENI. The DNA of the CDR3 is TGTGCCAGCTCACCCAACAGGGAAACCGGGCCCCAGCATTTT. Protein: CASSPNRETGPQHF. Full variable domain (rest looked up from reference TRBV18 and TRBJ1-5): NAGVMQNPRHLVRRRGQEARLRCSPMKGHSHVYWYRQLPEEGLKFMVYLQKENIIDESGMPKERFSAEFPKEGPSILRIQQVVRGDSAAYFCASSPNRETGPQHFGDGTRLSIL.

This chain connects TRBV30 to TRBJ1-6; D ambiguous. The V end lost 0 bases, the J end lost 0 bases, and 12 bases lay between the germline ends. Germline loops: CDR1 GTSNPN, CDR2 SVGIG (reference sequence). This CDR3 is 17 amino acids long. The CDR3: CAWSVRFPSSYNSPLHF. The CDR3 DNA is TGTGCCTGGAGTGTACGATTTCCTAGCTCCTATAATTCACCCCTCCACTTT. Full variable domain (missing parts from reference TRBV30 and TRBJ1-6): SQTIHQWPATLVQPVGSPLSLECTVEGTSNPNLYWYRQAAGRGLQLLFYSVGIGQISSEVPQNLSASRPQDRQFILSSKKLLLSDSGFYLCAWSVRFPSSYNSPLHFGNGTRLTVT.